Listed below are T cell receptor beta chains from one sample, sequenced in a study of OX40 agonist ivuxolimab in advanced cancers. The assay was immunoSEQ multiplex PCR, and TCRdb's table has in-frame clones only and misses some. Of tens of thousands of clones listed, roughly nine tenths are singletons. The sequencing here drew on CD4+ or CD8+ T cells sorted from blood, taken in a trial of the OX40 agonist ivuxolimab. The receptors here all came from an adult with an advanced solid tumor such as melanoma, head and neck, liver or kidney cancer. Both conserved end residues are part of each CDR3. The D gene is left open where the match is weak. Size values are once, few and many counts, or a class for expanded clones, and some rows have none.

j_gene	v_gene	d_gene	abundance	CDR3aa	CDR3nt
TRBJ1-1	TRBV7-9	TRBD1	-	CASSSALWDRVATEAFF	TGTGCCAGCAGCTCTGCCCTTTGGGACAGGGTAGCCACTGAAGCTTTCTTT
TRBJ1-2	TRBV12-5	-	-	CASGLAPGDGYTF	TGTGCTAGTGGTTTGGCACCCGGGGATGGCTACACCTTC
TRBJ1-5	TRBV25-1	-	-	CASSEIGGNSNQPQHF	TGTGCCAGCAGTGAAATAGGGGGAAATAGCAATCAGCCCCAGCATTTT
TRBJ2-5	TRBV19	TRBD2	-	CASSFTSGGTETQYF	TGTGCCAGTAGTTTCACTAGCGGGGGGACAGAGACCCAGTACTTC
TRBJ2-3	TRBV27	TRBD1	-	CASSSGTASTDTQYF	TGTGCCAGCAGTTCCGGGACAGCTAGCACAGATACGCAGTATTTT
TRBJ2-3	TRBV10-3	TRBD2	once	CATTSLAGVDTDTQYF	TGTGCCACCACTAGCCTAGCGGGAGTTGACACAGATACGCAGTATTTT
TRBJ1-5	TRBV10-3	-	-	CAISDLGDQPQHF	TGTGCCATCAGTGATCTCGGAGATCAGCCCCAGCATTTT
TRBJ2-1	TRBV27	-	-	CASSNRDPYNEQFF	TGTGCCAGCAGCAACAGGGACCCCTACAATGAGCAGTTCTTC
TRBJ1-4	TRBV7-2	-	-	CASSLAAGKLGEKLFF	TGTGCCAGCAGCTTAGCCGCCGGGAAGCTGGGTGAAAAACTGTTTTTT
TRBJ2-3	TRBV4-1	TRBD2	-	CASSQESGGTSGDTDTQYF	TGCGCCAGCAGCCAAGAATCGGGTGGTACTAGCGGTGACACAGATACGCAGTATTTT
TRBJ1-1	TRBV5-6	-	-	CASSSGGSEAFF	TGTGCCAGCAGCTCGGGGGGTTCTGAAGCTTTCTTT